This T cell receptor beta chain is drawn from a study of blood T cells in healthy people across ages. CDR3 length equals 15 residues. Germline V gene sequence: CDR1 SGHTA, CDR2 FQGNSA. This clonotype showed up just once. Using a J-beta primer mix together with a sample-barcoded 5' primer, a second PCR was run for about 6 to 11 cycles. TCRdb reanalysed the 5' RACE reads using MiXCR and keeps one entry per CDR3 protein. The sample carries hundreds of thousands of distinct CDR3 sequences, about 45% recorded once. This sequence joins TRBV7-2 and TRBJ2-7, with 7 bases identical to TRBD1. The J call could be wrong; TRBJ2-5 is a better fit for the DNA end. Sequencing was carried out using blood. This clonotype was obtained from an elderly man in good health. The DNA of the CDR3 is TGTGCCAGCAGCACCCGGACAGGCACTAGTGAGACCCAGTACTTC. It specifies CASSTRTGTSETQYF.